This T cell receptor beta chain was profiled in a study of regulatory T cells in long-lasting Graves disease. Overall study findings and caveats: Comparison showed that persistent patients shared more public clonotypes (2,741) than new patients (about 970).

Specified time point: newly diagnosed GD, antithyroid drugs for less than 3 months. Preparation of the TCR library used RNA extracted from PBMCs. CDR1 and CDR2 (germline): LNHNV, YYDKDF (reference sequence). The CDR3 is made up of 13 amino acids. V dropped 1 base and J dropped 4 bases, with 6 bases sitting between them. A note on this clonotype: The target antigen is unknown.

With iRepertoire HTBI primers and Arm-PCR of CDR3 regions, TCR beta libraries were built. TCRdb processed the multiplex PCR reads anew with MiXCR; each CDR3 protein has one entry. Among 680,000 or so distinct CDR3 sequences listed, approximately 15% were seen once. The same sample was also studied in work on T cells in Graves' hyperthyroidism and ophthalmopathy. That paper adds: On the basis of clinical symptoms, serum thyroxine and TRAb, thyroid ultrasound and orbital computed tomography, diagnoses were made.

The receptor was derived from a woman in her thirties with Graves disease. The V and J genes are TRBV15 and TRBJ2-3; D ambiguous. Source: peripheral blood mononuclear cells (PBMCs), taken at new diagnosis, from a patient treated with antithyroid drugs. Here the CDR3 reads CATSRALADTQYF. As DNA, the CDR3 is TGTGCCACCAGCAGAGCCTTGGCAGATACGCAGTATTTT.